The 14 T cell receptor beta chains reported below all come from one sample, sequenced in a study of radiotherapy plus CTLA-4 blockade in lung cancer. The data were produced by immunoSEQ multiplex PCR, yet TCRdb's version contains in-frame clones alone and is incomplete. The data show tens of thousands of clones, approximately 83% seen once. The source was peripheral blood, collected from a patient treated with radiotherapy plus ipilimumab. These receptor sequences come from a human donor with non-small cell lung cancer who had stable disease on radiotherapy plus ipilimumab.

The rearrangement joins TRBV7-3 to TRBJ2-7; D could derive from TRBD1 or TRBD2 (6 bases each). This CDR3 is 15 amino acids long. Germline assignment: CDR1 SGHTA and CDR2 FQGTGA. The V end was cut by 3 bases, the J end by 3 bases, with 15 bases between. The CDR3 coding sequence is TGTGCCAGCAGCTTGGCGGCAGGGGACTTCTACGAGCAGTACTTC. Amino acids: CASSLAAGDFYEQYF.

This chain links TRBV27 with TRBJ1-1; D is unresolved. V lost 3 bases to trimming and J lost 0 bases, with 17 bases between them. Germline values: CDR1 MNHEY, CDR2 SMNVEV (reference sequence). CDR3 length: 17 residues. The CDR3 sequence: CASSFHAPRSMNTEAFF. CDR3 coding DNA: TGTGCCAGCAGTTTTCACGCTCCAAGATCAATGAACACTGAAGCTTTCTTT.

V and J are TRBV5-6 and TRBJ1-2, with TRBD1 matching over 9 bases. The germline V gene encodes CDR1 SGHDT and CDR2 YYEEEE. The CDR3 consists of 13 residues. Losses at the gene ends were 4 bases for V and 9 bases for J; bases not matched to a gene: 7. As DNA, the CDR3 is TGTGCCAGCAGCCTCGACAGGGGGGGACGCTACACCTTC. Translated: CASSLDRGGRYTF.

This clone was observed a handful of times. The V call is TRBV11-2, the J call TRBJ1-5, with D unresolved. This CDR3 contains 12 residues. V was shortened by 5 bases and J by 9 bases, with 11 bases between the two germline ends. Germline V gives CDR1 SGHAT, CDR2 FQNNGV. The CDR3: CASSPGSGPQHF. CDR3 DNA: TGTGCCAGCAGCCCCGGCTCGGGGCCCCAGCATTTT.

The chain joins TRBV7-8 to TRBJ1-5; 8 nucleotides agree with TRBD1. The CDR3 is 16 residues long. The germline gives CDR1 SGHVS, CDR2 FQNEAQ. Trimming took 1 base from V and 7 from J; bases not matched to a gene: 9. The DNA for the CDR3 is TGTGCCAGCAGCTTAGTGTCAGGGGGCGCGGGACAGCCCCAGCATTTT. Protein sequence: CASSLVSGGAGQPQHF.

V and J are TRBV7-9 and TRBJ2-1; the D is unclear. Germline V gene lookup returns CDR1 SEHNR and CDR2 FQNEAQ (reference sequence). CDR3 size: 11 residues. With 3 bases removed from V and 9 bases from J, the gap between germline ends came to 6 bases. This CDR3 is CASSFRVEQFF. DNA for the CDR3: TGTGCCAGCAGCTTCCGGGTTGAGCAGTTCTTC.

V and J are TRBV20-1 and TRBJ2-1; no firm D call. The CDR3 covers 11 residues. Germline V CDR1 and CDR2: DFQATT, SNEGSKA (reference sequence). Trimming took 6 bases from V and 7 from J, leaving 10 bases between them. DNA for the CDR3: TGCAGTGCGTCGCTCCAGAATGAGCAGTTCTTC. Amino acid sequence: CSASLQNEQFF.

The rearrangement links TRBV28 to TRBJ1-2, with 8 bases matching TRBD1. This CDR3 has 13 amino acids. The J segment lost 8 bases and the V segment lost 3 bases, leaving 5 bases of the junction unmatched. Looked up from germline, CDR1 is MDHEN and CDR2 is SYDVKM. As DNA, the CDR3 is TGTGCCAGCAGTTTGCCAGGGGGCCTGGGCTACACCTTC. This codes for CASSLPGGLGYTF.

The V and J genes are TRBV5-1 and TRBJ2-7, with D possibly matching TRBD2 (6 bases). This CDR3 spans 11 amino acids. The germline gives CDR1 SGHRS, CDR2 YFSETQ. Trimming took off 5 bases at V and 7 bases at J, with 10 bases between the two ends. The CDR3: CASRNRGEQYF. For the CDR3, the DNA is TGCGCCAGCAGGAATCGGGGGGAGCAGTACTTC.

This sequence joins TRBV29-1 and TRBJ2-7; 9 bases are shared with TRBD2. CDR1 is SQVTM, CDR2 ANQGSEA, per germline. This CDR3 is built from 11 residues. V lost 4 bases, J lost 7 bases, and 2 bases stayed unmatched. CDR3 sequence (DNA): TGCAGCGTTGTGACTAGCGGAGAGCAGTACTTC. Translating it yields CSVVTSGEQYF.

This chain links TRBV19 with TRBJ2-3; unclear D gene. Germline CDR1 and CDR2: LNHDA and SQIVND (reference sequence). The CDR3 loop spans 15 amino acids. The V gene lost 6 bases and the J gene lost 1 base, with 14 bases spanning the gap. The CDR3 spells CASSEGGVGTDTQYF. CDR3 coding DNA: TGTGCCAGTAGCGAAGGTGGGGTCGGCACAGATACGCAGTATTTT.

The chain uses TRBV9 and TRBJ2-2, with D perhaps given as TRBD1 or TRBD2 (5 bases each). CDR3 length equals 14 residues. Germline values: CDR1 SGDLS, CDR2 YYNGEE. V dropped 4 bases and J dropped 2 bases, with 9 bases sitting between them. The chain's CDR3 is CASSWDGNTGELFF. CDR3 coding DNA: TGTGCCAGCAGCTGGGACGGAAACACCGGGGAGCTGTTTTTT.

The chain has TRBV15 and TRBJ1-1; the D is unclear. The CDR3 sequence is 13 residues long. Looked up from germline, CDR1 is LNHNV and CDR2 is YYDKDF (reference sequence). V was shortened by 3 bases and J by 5 bases, with 10 bases between the two germline ends. The CDR3 DNA reads as TGTGCCACCAGCAGTCACCCTGGAACTGAAGCTTTCTTT. Translating gives CATSSHPGTEAFF.

The chain has TRBV4-1 and TRBJ2-1, with no clear D. The V gene's germline CDR1 is MGHRA and CDR2 YSYEKL. Trimming left V 3 bases short and J 4 bases short, with 7 bases between. CDR3 length: 13 residues. The DNA for the CDR3 is TGCGCCAGCAGCCATCCCGGGTACAATGAGCAGTTCTTC. Encoded protein: CASSHPGYNEQFF.